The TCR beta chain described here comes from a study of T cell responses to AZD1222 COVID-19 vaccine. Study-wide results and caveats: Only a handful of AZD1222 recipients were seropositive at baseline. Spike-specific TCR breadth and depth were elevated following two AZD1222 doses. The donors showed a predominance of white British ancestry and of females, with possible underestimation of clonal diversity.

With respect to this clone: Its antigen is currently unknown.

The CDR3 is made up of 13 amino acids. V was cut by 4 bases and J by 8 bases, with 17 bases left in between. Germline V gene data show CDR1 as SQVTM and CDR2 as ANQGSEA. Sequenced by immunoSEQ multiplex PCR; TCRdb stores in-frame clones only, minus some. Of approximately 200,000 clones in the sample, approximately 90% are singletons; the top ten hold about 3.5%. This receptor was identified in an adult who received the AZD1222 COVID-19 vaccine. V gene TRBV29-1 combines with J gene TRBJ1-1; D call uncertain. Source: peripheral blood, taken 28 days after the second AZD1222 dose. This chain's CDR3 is CSVAPFAPGEAFF. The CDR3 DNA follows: TGCAGCGTTGCCCCCTTTGCTCCCGGCGAAGCTTTCTTT.